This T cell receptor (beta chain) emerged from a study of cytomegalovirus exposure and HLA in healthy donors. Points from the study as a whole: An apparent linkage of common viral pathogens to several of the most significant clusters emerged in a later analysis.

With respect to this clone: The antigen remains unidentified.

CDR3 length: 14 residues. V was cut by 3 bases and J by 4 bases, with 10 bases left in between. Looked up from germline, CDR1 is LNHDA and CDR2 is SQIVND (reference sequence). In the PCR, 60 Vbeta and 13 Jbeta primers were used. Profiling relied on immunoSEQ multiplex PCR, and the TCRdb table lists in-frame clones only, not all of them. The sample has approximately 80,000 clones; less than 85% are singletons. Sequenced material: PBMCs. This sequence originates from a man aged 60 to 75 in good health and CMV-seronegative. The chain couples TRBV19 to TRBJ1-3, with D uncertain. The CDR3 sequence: CASSISTGGNTIYF. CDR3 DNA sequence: TGTGCCAGTAGTATCTCTACGGGAGGAAACACCATATATTTT.